The sample holds a few counts of the clone carrying this T cell receptor (beta chain). This sample stems from a study of T-cell reconstitution after alpha-beta-depleted transplantation in children. Construction of the TCRbeta library involved unique molecular identifiers. One entry per CDR3 protein, called by TCRdb with MiXCR from the PCR reads. The sample lists 400,000 to 500,000 distinct CDR3 sequences, about a tenth seen once, with approximately 5% in the top ten. The CDR3 is 16 residues long. This clonotype originated in a human donor who donated a stem cell graft to a child with acute myeloid leukemia. Material: PBMCs from the stem cell graft donor, obtained from the stem cell graft. This chain joins TRBV21-1 and TRBJ2-3. TRBV21-1 is a listed pseudogene. The CDR3: CASSKSSSETTDTQYF. The CDR3 bases are TGTGCCAGCAGCAAAAGTAGCAGTGAGACCACAGATACGCAGTATTTT.